This T cell receptor (beta chain) derives from a study of T cell responses to AZD1222 COVID-19 vaccine. General study results and limits: Dominant CD4 TCR responses targeted spike regions 160-218 and 743-854. Seropositive status at baseline applied to only a handful of AZD1222 recipients. The peak T cell response came first, and repertoires were sampled only after it.

The analysis combined second doses at about 4 or about 12 weeks. A remark on this clone: Its antigen is unidentified.

CDR3 length: 16 amino acids. With 2 bases removed from V and 0 bases from J, the gap between germline ends came to 8 bases. The germline V gene has CDR1 SGHTA and CDR2 FQGTGA. TCRdb's copy holds only in-frame clones and misses some; the assay was immunoSEQ multiplex PCR. The sample has 58,000 or so clones; roughly 90% are singletons. The TCR was taken from an adult who received the AZD1222 COVID-19 vaccine. Sequencing was performed on peripheral blood, taken 28 days after the second AZD1222 dose. This rearrangement joins TRBV7-3 to TRBJ2-6; D gene unclear. CDR3 sequence reads: CASSLVAGSGANVLTF. In nucleotides, the CDR3 is TGTGCCAGCAGCTTAGTTGCCGGCTCTGGGGCCAACGTCCTGACTTTC.